These 20 T cell receptor beta chains were all obtained from the same sample, sequenced in a study of T cells in Graves' hyperthyroidism and ophthalmopathy. Authors of the study amplified TCR beta CDR3 regions from RNA transcripts. First-round RT-PCR of the TCR CDR3 relied on the HTBI primer set. From the multiplex PCR reads, TCRdb called clonotypes with MiXCR, one entry per CDR3 protein. The repertoire consists of almost 600,000 distinct CDR3 sequences, with roughly 14% occurring once and the leading ten covering approximately 5.7%. The sequencing sample was made of blood. These receptors all stem from a woman between 25 and 40 years old with Graves' hyperthyroidism that later progressed to Graves' ophthalmopathy.

There are a few counts of this clonotype. This chain joins TRBV6-5 and TRBJ2-2; the D is unclear. Trimming shortened V by 2 bases and J by 7 bases, and 8 bases separated the two germline ends. Germline-derived CDR1 and CDR2 are MNHEY and SVGAGI. This CDR3 has 13 amino acids. Written as DNA, the CDR3 is TGTGCCAGCAGTTACAGTGCAGTCGGGGAGCTGTTTTTT. Its translation: CASSYSAVGELFF.

This clonotype was seen ten or more times. The chain links TRBV28 to TRBJ1-4, with 7 nucleotides matching TRBD1. After removal of 5 bases from V and 0 bases from J, the junction contained 6 bases not matched to a gene. The length of the CDR3 is 16 residues. Germline CDR1 reads MDHEN; CDR2 reads SYDVKM. CDR3 in amino acids: CASSERDSATNEKLFF. DNA of the CDR3: TGTGCCAGCAGTGAAAGGGACAGCGCAACTAATGAAAAACTGTTTTTT.

This clonotype has a count of ten or more. CDR3 amino acids: CASNPPRAKNIQYF. In nucleotides, the CDR3 is TGTGCCAGCAACCCGCCCCGGGCCAAAAACATTCAGTACTTC. The rearrangement links TRBV7-9 to TRBJ2-4; D ambiguous. This CDR3 is 14 amino acids long. The germline CDR1 and CDR2 sequences are SEHNR and FQNEAQ (reference sequence). Trimming pared 7 bases from V and 1 base from J, leaving 11 bases between.

This clonotype was detected only a few times. The rearrangement links TRBV20-1 to TRBJ2-3; D remains unclear. This CDR3 is 13 amino acids long. With 2 bases removed from V and 8 bases from J, the gap between germline ends came to 14 bases. Germline V CDR1 and CDR2: DFQATT, SNEGSKA (reference sequence). CDR3 region: CSARPTPPGTQYF. The CDR3 bases are TGCAGTGCTAGACCTACGCCCCCCGGTACGCAGTATTTT.

This clonotype was recorded at least ten times. The rearrangement joins TRBV30 to TRBJ1-2; D is unresolved. CDR3 size: 13 residues. V gave up 0 bases and J gave up 7 bases, with 12 bases separating them. The germline gives CDR1 GTSNPN, CDR2 SVGIG (reference sequence). The CDR3 spells CAWSVNDVGGYTF. The CDR3 nucleotides are TGTGCCTGGAGTGTGAATGACGTGGGTGGCTACACCTTC.

The rearrangement joins TRBV3-1 to TRBJ2-1, with TRBD2 matching 7 bases. The CDR3 is 16 amino acids. Germline-derived CDR1 and CDR2 are LGHDT and YNNKEL (reference sequence). Trimming took 5 bases from V and 0 from J; bases not matched to a gene: 7. Here the CDR3 reads CASSSRLATSYNEQFF. CDR3 in DNA: TGTGCCAGCAGCTCAAGACTAGCTACCTCCTACAATGAGCAGTTCTTC.

This clonotype was seen many times. The gene calls are TRBV7-9 and TRBJ1-6, with a weak D call TRBD1 (5 bases). The CDR3 has 14 amino acids. V gave up 6 bases and J gave up 8 bases, with 14 bases separating them. In germline, CDR1 is SEHNR, CDR2 FQNEAQ (reference sequence). This CDR3 reads CASRSGAQYSPLHF. In nucleotides, the CDR3 is TGTGCCAGCAGATCCGGGGCCCAATATTCACCCCTCCACTTT. Combining the CDR3 with reference TRBV7-9 and TRBJ1-6 gives the whole variable domain DTGVSQNPRHKITKRGQNVTFRCDPISEHNRLYWYRQTLGQGPEFLTYFQNEAQLEKSRLLSDRFSAERPKGSFSTLEIQRTEQGDSAMYLCASRSGAQYSPLHFGNGTRLTVT.

At least ten counts were recorded for this clonotype. The chain is built from TRBV28 and TRBJ2-3; 8 bases agree with TRBD1. Unmatched junction bases numbered 9, after V lost 5 bases and J lost 2 bases. The CDR3 sequence is 16 residues long. Germline V gene sequence: CDR1 MDHEN, CDR2 SYDVKM. This CDR3 reads CASSPWTGSLTDTQYF. CDR3 in DNA: TGTGCCAGCAGTCCATGGACAGGGAGCCTCACAGATACGCAGTATTTT. Drawing the rest from reference TRBV28 and TRBJ2-3, the complete variable domain is DVKVTQSSRYLVKRTGEKVFLECVQDMDHENMFWYRQDPGLGLRLIYFSYDVKMKEKGDIPEGYSVSREKKERFSLILESASTNQTSMYLCASSPWTGSLTDTQYFGPGTRLTVL.

The table lists this clonotype with many counts. The chain has TRBV28 and TRBJ2-7; possible D gene TRBD1, 6 bases. Germline V gene lookup returns CDR1 MDHEN and CDR2 SYDVKM. This CDR3 region has 13 residues. The V gene lost 5 bases and the J gene lost 5 bases, with 13 bases spanning the gap. CDR3 amino acids: CASSPGTIHEQYF. The DNA of the CDR3 is TGTGCCAGCAGTCCGGGGACAATCCACGAGCAGTACTTC.

Ten or more counts support this clonotype. The genes are TRBV11-3 and TRBJ2-5, with 9 bases lining up with TRBD1. CDR1 and CDR2 (germline): SGHNT, YENEEA. V shed 4 bases, J shed 3 bases, and the junction held 3 bases outside the gene matches. This CDR3 region has 14 residues. The chain's CDR3 is CASSYRDREETQYF. CDR3 in DNA: TGTGCCAGCAGCTACCGGGACAGGGAAGAGACCCAGTACTTC.

This clonotype was seen ten or more times. At one boundary the junction diverges from the germline segment, which might be a read error. V usage is TRBV30 and J usage is TRBJ1-1; TRBD1 matches 8 bases. This CDR3 has 16 amino acids. Germline V gene data show CDR1 as GTSNPN and CDR2 as SVGIG (reference sequence). The chain's CDR3 is CAWSPPAGTGNNEAFF. DNA for the CDR3: TGTGCCTGGAGTCCACCGGCCGGGACAGGCAACAATGAAGCTTTCTTT. Using reference TRBV30 and TRBJ1-1 for the parts outside the CDR3, the full variable domain is SQTIHQWPATLVQPVGSPLSLECTVEGTSNPNLYWYRQAAGRGLQLLFYSVGIGQISSEVPQNLSASRPQDRQFILSSKKLLLSDSGFYLCAWSPPAGTGNNEAFFGQGTRLTVV.

There are many counts of this clonotype. CDR3 DNA sequence: TGTGCCAGCACCGACCCAAACCGTACCGGAAACACCATATATTTT. The encoded protein is CASTDPNRTGNTIYF. The rearrangement links TRBV6-1 to TRBJ1-3; D remains unclear. This CDR3 contains 15 residues. Germline CDR1 reads MNHNS; CDR2 reads SASEGT. The ends were cut back, 7 bases at V and 4 bases at J, with 17 bases in the middle.

Many counts were recorded for this clonotype. The J gene is TRBJ2-1, the V gene TRBV11-2; perhaps TRBD1 as D (7 bases). This CDR3 region has 15 residues. The germline CDR1 and CDR2 sequences are SGHAT and FQNNGV. The ends were cut back, 6 bases at V and 1 base at J, with 13 bases in the middle. CDR3 residues: CASRRGRDSYNEQFF. In nucleotides, the CDR3 is TGTGCCAGCAGAAGGGGGCGGGATTCCTACAATGAGCAGTTCTTC. The complete variable domain, with remaining parts taken from reference TRBV11-2 and TRBJ2-1, reads EAGVAQSPRYKIIEKRQSVAFWCNPISGHATLYWYQQILGQGPKLLIQFQNNGVVDDSQLPKDRFSAERLKGVDSTLKIQPAKLEDSAVYLCASRRGRDSYNEQFFGPGTRLTVL.

There are many counts of this clonotype. The chain is built from TRBV6-1 and TRBJ1-4; 10 bases fit TRBD1. Germline V gene lookup returns CDR1 MNHNS and CDR2 SASEGT. The CDR3 is made up of 15 amino acids. The J segment lost 6 bases and the V segment lost 5 bases, leaving 6 bases of the junction unmatched. The CDR3 loop is CASSSPTGGYEKLFF. For the CDR3, the DNA is TGTGCCAGCAGTTCCCCGACAGGGGGCTATGAAAAACTGTTTTTT.

This clonotype was seen repeatedly, ten times or more. The rearrangement links TRBV20-1 to TRBJ1-2, with D possibly matching TRBD1 (6 bases). V was shortened by 6 bases and J by 5 bases, with 19 bases between the two germline ends. The CDR3 is 14 amino acids. Germline V gene lookup returns CDR1 DFQATT and CDR2 SNEGSKA (reference sequence). The DNA for the CDR3 is TGCAGTGCCCCGCGGACAGCAGAGCTATATGGCTACACCTTC. As protein: CSAPRTAELYGYTF.

There are many counts of this clonotype. V is TRBV11-3 and J is TRBJ2-5; D call uncertain. Trimming removed 0 bases at V and 8 bases at J, with 7 bases between. CDR1 SGHNT and CDR2 YENEEA come from the germline V gene. This CDR3 has 12 residues. The CDR3 protein is CASSLDATTQYF. In DNA form, the CDR3 reads TGTGCCAGCAGCTTAGATGCCACTACCCAGTACTTC.

This clonotype was counted ten times or more. The genes are TRBV10-3 and TRBJ1-5; D call uncertain. The CDR3 has 12 residues. CDR1 and CDR2 (germline): ENHRY, SYGVKD. With 2 bases removed from V and 5 bases from J, the gap between germline ends came to 4 bases. The CDR3 reads CAISETDQPQHF. The CDR3 DNA reads TGTGCCATCAGTGAGACGGATCAGCCCCAGCATTTT.

This clonotype occurred many times. V gene TRBV19 combines with J gene TRBJ2-2; 15 bases are a match to TRBD2. From germline, CDR1 is LNHDA and CDR2 SQIVND (reference sequence). Germline trimming cut 4 bases from V and 4 bases from J; bases unmatched to any gene: 10. The CDR3 is 19 amino acids. Here the CDR3 reads CASSKRGLAGGQGTGELFF. CDR3 sequence (DNA): TGTGCCAGTAGTAAACGAGGACTAGCGGGAGGGCAGGGCACCGGGGAGCTGTTTTTT.

This clonotype has more than one count but fewer than ten. Given a much more abundant clone one base away, this may be a read error. The CDR3 DNA is TGTGCCTGGACCATCAGACAGGGCCACGGGGAGCTGTTTTTT. Encoded protein: CAWTIRQGHGELFF. The chain joins TRBV30 to TRBJ2-2; 7 bases map to TRBD1. This CDR3 is built from 14 residues. V was pared by 4 bases and J by 7 bases, with 9 bases of the junction left unmatched. Per germline, CDR1 GTSNPN and CDR2 SVGIG (reference sequence). Full variable domain (rest looked up from reference TRBV30 and TRBJ2-2): SQTIHQWPATLVQPVGSPLSLECTVEGTSNPNLYWYRQAAGRGLQLLFYSVGIGQISSEVPQNLSASRPQDRQFILSSKKLLLSDSGFYLCAWTIRQGHGELFFGEGSRLTVL.

This clonotype was counted ten times or more. This chain connects TRBV12-3 or TRBV12-4 to TRBJ1-3; D uncertain. The ends were cut back, 6 bases at V and 6 bases at J, with 12 bases in the middle. The CDR3 runs 13 residues. As DNA, the CDR3 is TGTGCCAGCAGGTTCCAATTATCAAACACCATATATTTT. It codes for CASRFQLSNTIYF.